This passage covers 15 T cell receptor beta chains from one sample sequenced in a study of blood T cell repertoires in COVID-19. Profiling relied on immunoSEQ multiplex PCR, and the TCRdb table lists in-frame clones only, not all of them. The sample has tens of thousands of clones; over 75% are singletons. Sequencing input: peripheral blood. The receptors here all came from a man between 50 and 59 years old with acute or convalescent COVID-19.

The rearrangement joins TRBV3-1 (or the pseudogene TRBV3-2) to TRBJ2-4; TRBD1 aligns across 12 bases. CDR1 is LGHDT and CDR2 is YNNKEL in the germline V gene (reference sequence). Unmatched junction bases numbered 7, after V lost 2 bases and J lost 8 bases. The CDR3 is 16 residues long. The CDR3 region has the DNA TGTGCCAGCAGCCAATGGGACAGGGGGCCGCGGGACATTCAGTACTTC. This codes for CASSQWDRGPRDIQYF.

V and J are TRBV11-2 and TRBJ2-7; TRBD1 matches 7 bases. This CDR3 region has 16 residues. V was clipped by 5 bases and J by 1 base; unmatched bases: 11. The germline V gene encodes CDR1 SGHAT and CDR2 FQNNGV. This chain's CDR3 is CASSPEGAKDSYEQYF. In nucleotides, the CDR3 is TGTGCCAGCAGCCCCGAGGGGGCGAAGGATTCCTACGAGCAGTACTTC.

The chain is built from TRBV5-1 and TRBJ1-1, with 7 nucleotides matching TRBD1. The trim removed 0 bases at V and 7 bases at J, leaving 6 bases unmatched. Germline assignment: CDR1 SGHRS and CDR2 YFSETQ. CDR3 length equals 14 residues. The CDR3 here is CASSLDLWDSEAFF. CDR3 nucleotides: TGCGCCAGCAGCTTGGATCTATGGGACAGTGAAGCTTTCTTT.

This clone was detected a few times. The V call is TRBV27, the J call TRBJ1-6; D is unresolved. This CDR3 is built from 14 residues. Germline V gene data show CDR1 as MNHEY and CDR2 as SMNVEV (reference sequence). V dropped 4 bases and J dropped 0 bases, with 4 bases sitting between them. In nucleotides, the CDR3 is TGTGCCAGCAGTTCGAGCTCCTATAATTCACCCCTCCACTTT. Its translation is CASSSSSYNSPLHF.

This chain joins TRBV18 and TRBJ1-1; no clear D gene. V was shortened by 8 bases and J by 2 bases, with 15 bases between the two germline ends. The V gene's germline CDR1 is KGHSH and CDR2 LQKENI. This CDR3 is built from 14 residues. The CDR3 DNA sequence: TGTGCCAGCGCCCACACGGACTCTAACACTGAAGCTTTCTTT. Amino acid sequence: CASAHTDSNTEAFF. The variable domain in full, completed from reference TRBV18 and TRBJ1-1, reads NAGVMQNPRHLVRRRGQEARLRCSPMKGHSHVYWYRQLPEEGLKFMVYLQKENIIDESGMPKERFSAEFPKEGPSILRIQQVVRGDSAAYFCASAHTDSNTEAFFGQGTRLTVV.

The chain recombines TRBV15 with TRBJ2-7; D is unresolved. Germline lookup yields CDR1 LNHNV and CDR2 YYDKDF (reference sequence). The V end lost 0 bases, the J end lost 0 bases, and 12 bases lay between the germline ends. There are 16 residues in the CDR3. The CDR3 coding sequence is TGTGCCACCAGCAGAGATCGTGCAGGTAACTCCTACGAGCAGTACTTC. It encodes CATSRDRAGNSYEQYF.

Here the CDR3 reads CASSLQGSKNIQYF. The CDR3 DNA reads TGTGCCAGCAGTCTACAGGGTAGCAAAAACATTCAGTACTTC. The J gene is TRBJ2-4, the V gene TRBV7-3; D might be TRBD1 (6 bases). From germline, CDR1 is SGHTA and CDR2 FQGTGA. The CDR3 is 14 amino acids. The V and J ends lost 6 bases and 3 bases respectively, with 12 bases between them.

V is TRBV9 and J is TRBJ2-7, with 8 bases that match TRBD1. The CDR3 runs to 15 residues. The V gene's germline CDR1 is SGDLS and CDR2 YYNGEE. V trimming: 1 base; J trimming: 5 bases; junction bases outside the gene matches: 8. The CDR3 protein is CASSVLRQGAHEQYF. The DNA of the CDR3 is TGTGCCAGCAGCGTACTTCGGCAGGGGGCCCACGAGCAGTACTTC. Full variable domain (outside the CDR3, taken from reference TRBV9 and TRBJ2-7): DSGVTQTPKHLITATGQRVTLRCSPRSGDLSVYWYQQSLDQGLQFLIQYYNGEERAKGNILERFSAQQFPDLHSELNLSSLELGDSALYFCASSVLRQGAHEQYFGPGTRLTVT.

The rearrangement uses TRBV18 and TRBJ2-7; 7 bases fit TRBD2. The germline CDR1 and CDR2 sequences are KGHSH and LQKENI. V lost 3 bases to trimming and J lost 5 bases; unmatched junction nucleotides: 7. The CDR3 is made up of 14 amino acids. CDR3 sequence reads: CASSPWGEGNEQYF. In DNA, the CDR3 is TGTGCCAGCTCACCTTGGGGGGAGGGCAACGAGCAGTACTTC. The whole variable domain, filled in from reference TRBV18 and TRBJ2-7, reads NAGVMQNPRHLVRRRGQEARLRCSPMKGHSHVYWYRQLPEEGLKFMVYLQKENIIDESGMPKERFSAEFPKEGPSILRIQQVVRGDSAAYFCASSPWGEGNEQYFGPGTRLTVT.

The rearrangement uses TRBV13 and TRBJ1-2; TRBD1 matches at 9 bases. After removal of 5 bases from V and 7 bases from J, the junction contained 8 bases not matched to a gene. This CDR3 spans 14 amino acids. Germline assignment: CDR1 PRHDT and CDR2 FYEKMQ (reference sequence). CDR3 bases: TGTGCCAGCAGCCTAACAGGGGGCACGGCTGGCTACACCTTC. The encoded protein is CASSLTGGTAGYTF.

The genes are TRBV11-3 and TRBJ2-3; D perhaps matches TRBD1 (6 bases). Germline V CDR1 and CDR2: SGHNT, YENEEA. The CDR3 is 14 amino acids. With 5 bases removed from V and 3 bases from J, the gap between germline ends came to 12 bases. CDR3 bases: TGTGCCAGCAGCAAGGGCAGGGGAACAGATACGCAGTATTTT. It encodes CASSKGRGTDTQYF.

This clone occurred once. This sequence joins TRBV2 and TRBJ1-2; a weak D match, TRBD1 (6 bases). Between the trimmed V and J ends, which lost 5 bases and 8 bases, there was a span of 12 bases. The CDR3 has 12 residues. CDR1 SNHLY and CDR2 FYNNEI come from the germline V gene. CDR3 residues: CASSPDRTGYTF. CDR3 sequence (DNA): TGTGCCAGCAGTCCCGACAGGACGGGCTACACCTTC.

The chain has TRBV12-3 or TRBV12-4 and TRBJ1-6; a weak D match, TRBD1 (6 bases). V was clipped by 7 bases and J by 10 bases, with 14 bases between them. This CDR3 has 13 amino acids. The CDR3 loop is CASTGTGSSPLHF. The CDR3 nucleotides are TGTGCCAGCACCGGAACAGGGTCCTCACCCCTCCACTTT.

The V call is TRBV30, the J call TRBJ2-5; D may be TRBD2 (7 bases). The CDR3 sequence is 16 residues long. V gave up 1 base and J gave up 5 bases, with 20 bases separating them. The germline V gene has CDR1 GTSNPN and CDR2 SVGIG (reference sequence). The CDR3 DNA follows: TGTGCCTGGAGTGGTTATCTTGGGGGGGCACGGGAGACCCAGTACTTC. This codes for CAWSGYLGGARETQYF.

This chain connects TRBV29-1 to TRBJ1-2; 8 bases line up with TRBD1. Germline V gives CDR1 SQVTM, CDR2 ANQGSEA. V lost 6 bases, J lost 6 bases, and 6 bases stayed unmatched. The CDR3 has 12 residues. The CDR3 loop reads CSVLGQENGYTF. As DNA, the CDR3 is TGCAGCGTCCTGGGACAGGAGAATGGCTACACCTTC.